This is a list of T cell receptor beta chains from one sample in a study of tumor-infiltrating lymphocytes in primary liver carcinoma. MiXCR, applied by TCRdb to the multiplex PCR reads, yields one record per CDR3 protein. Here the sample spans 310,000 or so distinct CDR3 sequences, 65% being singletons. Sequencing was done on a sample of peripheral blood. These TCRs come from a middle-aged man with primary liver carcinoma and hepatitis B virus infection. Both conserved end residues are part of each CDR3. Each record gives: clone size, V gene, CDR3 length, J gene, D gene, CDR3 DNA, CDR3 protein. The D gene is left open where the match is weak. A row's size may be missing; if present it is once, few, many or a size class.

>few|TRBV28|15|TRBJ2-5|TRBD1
TGTGCCAGCAGTTCCGGGACAGTGTACCAAGAGACCCAGTACTTC
CASSSGTVYQETQYF
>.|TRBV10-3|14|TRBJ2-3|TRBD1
TGTGCCACCAGGAAGGACAGGGGAACAGATACGCAATATTTT
CATRKDRGTDTQYF
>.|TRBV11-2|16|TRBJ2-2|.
TGTGCCAGCGGCCCCCTGGGGGACCACCTGTGCGGGGAGCTGTTTTTT
CASGPLGDHLCGELFF
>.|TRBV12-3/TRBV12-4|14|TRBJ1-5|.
TGTGCCAGCAGTTTGGACAGCTCGAATCAGCCCCAGCATTTT
CASSLDSSNQPQHF
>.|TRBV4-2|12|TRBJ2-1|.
TGTGCCAGCAGCCCCATAGTGGGTGAGCAGTTCTTC
CASSPIVGEQFF
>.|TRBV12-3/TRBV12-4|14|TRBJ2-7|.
TGTGCCAGCGTTCCCCGGGGACACAATTACGAGCAGTACTTC
CASVPRGHNYEQYF
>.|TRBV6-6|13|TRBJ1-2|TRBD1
TGTGCCAGCATGACAGGGGGCGCCGGTGGCTACACCTTC
CASMTGGAGGYTF
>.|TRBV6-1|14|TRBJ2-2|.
TGTGCCAGCAGTGAAACTATCGTCGGCGGGGAGCTGTTTTTT
CASSETIVGGELFF
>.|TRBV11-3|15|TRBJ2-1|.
TGTGCCGGCAGCTTTGGGCCCAGCTCCTACAATGGGCAGTTCTTC
CAGSFGPSSYNGQFF
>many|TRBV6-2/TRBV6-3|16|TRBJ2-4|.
TGTGCCAGCAGTTACCCCGGAAGGGGTAGCCAAAACATTCAGTACTTC
CASSYPGRGSQNIQYF
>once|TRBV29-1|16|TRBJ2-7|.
TGCAGCGTTGGTGGGGGCAGTACAGGGAGTTCCTACGAGCAGTACTTC
CSVGGGSTGSSYEQYF
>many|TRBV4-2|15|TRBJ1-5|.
TGTGCCAGCAGCCAAGATGGCGGGTCGAGTCAGCCCCAGCATTTT
CASSQDGGSSQPQHF
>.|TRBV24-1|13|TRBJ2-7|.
TGTGCCACCAGTGATTTAGAAGAGTACGAGCAGTACTTC
CATSDLEEYEQYF
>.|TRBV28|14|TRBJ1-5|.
TGTGCCAGCAGTAGAAGGGGTAGCAATCAGCCCCAGCATTTT
CASSRRGSNQPQHF
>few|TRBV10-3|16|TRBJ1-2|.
TGTGCCATCAGTGAGTATTTGGACAGATCCAACTATGGCTACACCTTC
CAISEYLDRSNYGYTF
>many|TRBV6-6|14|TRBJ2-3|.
TGTGCCAGCGCCTACGGGGCTGGCACAGATACGCAGTATTTT
CASAYGAGTDTQYF
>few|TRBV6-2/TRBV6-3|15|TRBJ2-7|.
TGTGCCAGCAGTTACGGGTCCGATAGGGCCTACGAGCAGTACTTC
CASSYGSDRAYEQYF
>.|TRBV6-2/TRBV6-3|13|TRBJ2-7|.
TGTGCCAGCAGTTGGGGCAGGGGTTACGTGCAGTACTTC
CASSWGRGYVQYF
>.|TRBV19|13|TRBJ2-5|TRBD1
TGTGCCAGTAGTCAACAGGGGCAAGAGACCCAGTACTTC
CASSQQGQETQYF
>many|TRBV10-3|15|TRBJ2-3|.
TGTGCCATCAGTGAGTCGGCCGGGGGCACAGATACGCAGTATTTT
CAISESAGGTDTQYF
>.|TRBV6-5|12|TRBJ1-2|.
TGTGCCAGCAGTCGCCAAGGGTATGGCTACAGCTTC
CASSRQGYGYSF
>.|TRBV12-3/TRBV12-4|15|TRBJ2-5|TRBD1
TGTGCCAGCAGTCTATGGACAGGGGGGCTAGAGACCCAGTACTTC
CASSLWTGGLETQYF
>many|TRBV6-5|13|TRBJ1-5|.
TGTGCCAGCAGTTTTCTGCCGGGCCAGCCCCAGCATTTT
CASSFLPGQPQHF
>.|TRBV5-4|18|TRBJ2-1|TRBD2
TGTGCCAGCGGCTCCGGCCACAGCGGGAGGGCCGCCTCCAATGAGCAGTTCTTC
CASGSGHSGRAASNEQFF
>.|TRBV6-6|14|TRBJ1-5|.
TGTGCCAGCAGTAAGACAGAGGGCAATCAGCCCCAGCATTTT
CASSKTEGNQPQHF
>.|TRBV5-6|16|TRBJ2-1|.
TGTGCCAGCAGCCGGACCTCGGAGGGCCCCTACAATGAGCAGTTCTTC
CASSRTSEGPYNEQFF
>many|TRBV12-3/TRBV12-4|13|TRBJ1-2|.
TGTGCCAGCAGTTTACGGGGAGGCGGTGGCTACACCTTC
CASSLRGGGGYTF
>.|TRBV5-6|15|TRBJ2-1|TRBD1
TGTACCAGCAGCGAAGACAGGGCCGCCTACAATGAGCAGTTCTTC
CTSSEDRAAYNEQFF
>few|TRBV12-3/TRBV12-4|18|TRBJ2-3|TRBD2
TGTGTCAGCAGTCCTACTCAAAGCGGGAGGCCGGGCACAGATACGCAGTATTTT
CVSSPTQSGRPGTDTQYF
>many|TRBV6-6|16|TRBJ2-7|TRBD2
TGTGCCAGCAGTTACTTGGCTAGCGGGCGAAGGCCCGAGCAGTACTTC
CASSYLASGRRPEQYF
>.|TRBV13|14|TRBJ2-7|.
TGTGCCAGCAGCCTACAGCTCAGGAACCCCAAGCAGTACTTC
CASSLQLRNPKQYF
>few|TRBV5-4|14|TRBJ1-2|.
TGTGCCAGCAGCTTGCAGGGCGGACCCTATGGCTACACCTTC
CASSLQGGPYGYTF
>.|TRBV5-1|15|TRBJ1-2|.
TGCGCCAGCAGCTCCGGAGGGGACCCGTTCGATGGCTACACCTTC
CASSSGGDPFDGYTF
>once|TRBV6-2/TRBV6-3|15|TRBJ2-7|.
TGTGCCAGCACCCGGTCGACAGAGGCGGGCTACGAGCAGTACTTC
CASTRSTEAGYEQYF
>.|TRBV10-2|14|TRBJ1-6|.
TGCGCCAGCAGTGAGTGGACAGAAAATTCACCCCTCCACTTT
CASSEWTENSPLHF
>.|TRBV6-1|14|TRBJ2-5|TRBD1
TGTGCCAGCAGTTGGGACAGTCTGTCGGAGACCCAGTACTTC
CASSWDSLSETQYF
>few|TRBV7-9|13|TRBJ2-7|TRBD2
TGTGCCAGCGCCAGCGGGACGACCTACGAGCAGTACTTC
CASASGTTYEQYF
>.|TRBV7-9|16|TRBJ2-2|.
TGTGCCAGCAGCTTAGCTCGGGGTCTTAACACCGGGGAGCTGTTTTTT
CASSLARGLNTGELFF
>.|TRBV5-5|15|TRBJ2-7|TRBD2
TGTGCCAGCAGCTTTTTAGCGGGTCGAAGCTACGAGAAGTACTTC
CASSFLAGRSYEKYF
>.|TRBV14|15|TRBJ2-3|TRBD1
TGTGCCAGTAGCCCCAGGGACAGACTAACAGATACGCAGTATTTT
CASSPRDRLTDTQYF
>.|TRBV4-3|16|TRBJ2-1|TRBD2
TGCGCCAGCAGCCAAGAAGGACTAGTGATTAACAATGAGCAGTTCTTC
CASSQEGLVINNEQFF
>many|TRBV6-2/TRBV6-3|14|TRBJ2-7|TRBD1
TGTGCCAGCAGTTACTCCGGGACAGCCTACGAGCAGTACTTC
CASSYSGTAYEQYF
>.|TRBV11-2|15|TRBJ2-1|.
.
CASSSFASGSRSMAF
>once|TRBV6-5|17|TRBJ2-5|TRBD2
TGTGCCAACAGTTACTCGACGCTAGCGGGAGGAAGGGAGACCCAGTACTTC
CANSYSTLAGGRETQYF
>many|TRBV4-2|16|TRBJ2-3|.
TGTGCCAGCAGCCTTCGGACTTCGGCGAGCACAGATACGCAGTATTTT
CASSLRTSASTDTQYF
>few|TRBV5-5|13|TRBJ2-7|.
TGTGCCAGCAGCTTGATCTCGGCCTACGAGCAGTACTTC
CASSLISAYEQYF
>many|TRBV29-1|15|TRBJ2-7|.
TGCAGCGTCGGGGGCCCCGGGACCAGAGGCTACGAGCAGTACTTC
CSVGGPGTRGYEQYF
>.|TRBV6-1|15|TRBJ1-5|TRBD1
TGTGCCAGCAATGAAGCCGGACAGGGGAGACAGCCCCAGCATTTT
CASNEAGQGRQPQHF
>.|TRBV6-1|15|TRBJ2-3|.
TGTGCCAGCGGTGAAGGCTACGGAGCTCCAGATACGCAATATTTT
CASGEGYGAPDTQYF
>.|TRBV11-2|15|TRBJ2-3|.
TGTGCCAGCAGCTTAGAACAGGCGAGCACTTATACGCAGTATTTT
CASSLEQASTYTQYF
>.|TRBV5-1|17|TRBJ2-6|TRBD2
TGCGCCAGCAGCATACTAGCGGCGAGCTCTGGGGCCAACGTCCTGACTTTC
CASSILAASSGANVLTF
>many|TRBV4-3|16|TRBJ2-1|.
TGCGCCAGCAGCCAAGACCGCGCGTTTCTCCCCAATGAGCAGTTCTTC
CASSQDRAFLPNEQFF
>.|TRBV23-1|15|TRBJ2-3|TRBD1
TGCGCCAGCAGAGAGACAGGGGCTAGCACAGATACGCAGTATTTT
CASRETGASTDTQYF